This T cell receptor beta chain was identified during a study of beta chain features in type 1 diabetes. With respect to this clone: Its cognate antigen is unknown.

Sampling consisted of one heparinised blood draw per donor, averaging approximately 100 mL. Central memory, naive, regulatory and stem cell-like memory CD4+ cells were sorted by CD45RO/CCR7/CD25/CD127/CD95/CD27. Reverse transcribing all isolated RNA meant expressed TCRB transcripts were sequenced. Millions of reads was the average for naive, central memory and regulatory T cell samples. The data were produced by immunoSEQ multiplex PCR, yet TCRdb's version contains in-frame clones alone and is incomplete. The table records more than 95,000 clones, roughly 17% of them present only once. Overall study findings and caveats: Shorter TCRB CDR3s, moderately but significantly so, marked every one of the four CD4+ subsets in Type 1 diabetes patients. In comparison with healthy donors, patients had naive, central memory and Treg TCRB repertoires that appeared more similar.

V was pared by 1 base and J by 10 bases, with 12 bases between. Germline loops: CDR1 SGHRS, CDR2 YFSETQ. The CDR3 loop spans 13 amino acids. This sequence was found in a man aged 18 to 29 with type 1 diabetes. The chain has TRBV5-1 and TRBJ2-1, with D possibly TRBD1 on 6 matching bases. The sequencing input was central memory CD4+ T cells from blood. Here the CDR3 reads CASSLSGDGEQFF. As DNA, the CDR3 is TGCGCCAGCAGCTTGTCAGGGGACGGGGAGCAGTTCTTC.